Included here is one T cell receptor beta chain sequence, with context. Per the original methods: For nucleated cells, counts were estimated from reference gene primer amplification. TCRdb's copy holds only in-frame clones and misses some; the assay was immunoSEQ multiplex PCR. V and J calls and clone size are given by that table; D and trimming were obtained from the DNA. The sample has 45,000 to 55,000 clones; around 85% are singletons. V dropped 5 bases and J dropped 7; count of bases not matched to a gene: 8. Per germline, CDR1 LNHDA and CDR2 SQIVND (reference sequence). This CDR3 is built from 15 residues. The data stem from a study of blood T cell repertoires in COVID-19. Study information: Material from acute and convalescent COVID-19 was sourced from the United States, Italy and Spain. T cells, B-cell-depleted T cells, or PBMCs provided the cDNA or gDNA that served as material.

The specimen was peripheral blood. The receptor was isolated from a man aged 45-65 years with active COVID-19. The chain links TRBV19 to TRBJ2-1; 10 nucleotides align to TRBD2. The CDR3 coding sequence is TGTGCCAGTAGTTCTTTAGCGGGGGGTTGGAATGAGCAGTTCTTC. This sequence encodes CASSSLAGGWNEQFF.